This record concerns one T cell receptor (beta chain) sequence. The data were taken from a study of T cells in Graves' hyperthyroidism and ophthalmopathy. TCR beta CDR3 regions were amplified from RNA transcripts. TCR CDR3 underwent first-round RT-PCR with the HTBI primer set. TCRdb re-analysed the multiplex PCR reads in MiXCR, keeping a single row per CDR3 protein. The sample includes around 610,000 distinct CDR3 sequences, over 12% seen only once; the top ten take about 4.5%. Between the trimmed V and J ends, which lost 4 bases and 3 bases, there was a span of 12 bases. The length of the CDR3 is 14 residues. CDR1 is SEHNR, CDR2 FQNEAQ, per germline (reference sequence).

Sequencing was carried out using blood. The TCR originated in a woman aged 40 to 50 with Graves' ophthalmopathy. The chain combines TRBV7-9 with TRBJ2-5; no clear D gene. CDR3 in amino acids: CASSSMGYEETQYF. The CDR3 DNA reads TGTGCCAGCAGCTCCATGGGGTACGAAGAGACCCAGTACTTC.